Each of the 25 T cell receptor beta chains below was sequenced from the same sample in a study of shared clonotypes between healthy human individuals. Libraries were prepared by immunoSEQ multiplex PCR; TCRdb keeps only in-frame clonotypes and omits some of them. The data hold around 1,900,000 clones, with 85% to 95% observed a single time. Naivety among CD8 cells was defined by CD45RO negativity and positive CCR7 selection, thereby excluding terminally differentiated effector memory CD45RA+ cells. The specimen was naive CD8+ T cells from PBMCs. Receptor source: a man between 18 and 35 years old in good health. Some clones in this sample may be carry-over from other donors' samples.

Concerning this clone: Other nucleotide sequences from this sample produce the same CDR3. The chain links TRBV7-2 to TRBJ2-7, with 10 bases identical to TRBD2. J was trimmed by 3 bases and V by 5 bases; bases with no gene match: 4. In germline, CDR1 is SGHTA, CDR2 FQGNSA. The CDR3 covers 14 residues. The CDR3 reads CASSPRLAGYEQYF. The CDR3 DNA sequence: TGTGCCAGCAGCCCAAGACTAGCGGGCTACGAGCAGTACTTC.

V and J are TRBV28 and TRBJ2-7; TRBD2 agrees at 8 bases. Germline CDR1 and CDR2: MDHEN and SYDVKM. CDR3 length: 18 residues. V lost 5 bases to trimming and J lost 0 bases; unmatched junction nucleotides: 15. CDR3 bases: TGTGCCAGCAGTCGAACGCGGAAGAGCGGGAGTAGCTCCTACGAGCAGTACTTC. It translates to CASSRTRKSGSSSYEQYF.

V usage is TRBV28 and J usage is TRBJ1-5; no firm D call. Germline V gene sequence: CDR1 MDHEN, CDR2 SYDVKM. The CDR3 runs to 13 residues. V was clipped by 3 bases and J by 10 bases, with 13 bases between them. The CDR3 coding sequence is TGTGCCAGCAGTTTTGCACCTAGGAGTCCCCAGCATTTT. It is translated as CASSFAPRSPQHF. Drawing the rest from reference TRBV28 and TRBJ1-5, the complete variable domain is DVKVTQSSRYLVKRTGEKVFLECVQDMDHENMFWYRQDPGLGLRLIYFSYDVKMKEKGDIPEGYSVSREKKERFSLILESASTNQTSMYLCASSFAPRSPQHFGDGTRLSIL.

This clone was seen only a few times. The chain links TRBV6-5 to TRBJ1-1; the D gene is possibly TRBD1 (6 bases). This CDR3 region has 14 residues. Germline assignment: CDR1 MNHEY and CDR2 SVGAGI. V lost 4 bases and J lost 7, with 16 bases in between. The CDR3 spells CASSSTGGVLEAFF. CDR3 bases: TGTGCCAGCAGTTCGACAGGAGGAGTCCTTGAAGCTTTCTTT.

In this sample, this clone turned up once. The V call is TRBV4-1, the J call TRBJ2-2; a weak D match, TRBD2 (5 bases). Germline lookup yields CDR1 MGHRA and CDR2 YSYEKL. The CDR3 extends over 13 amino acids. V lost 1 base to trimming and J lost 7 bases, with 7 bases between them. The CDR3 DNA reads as TGCGCCAGCAGCCAAGGGACTTACGGGGAGCTGTTTTTT. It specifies CASSQGTYGELFF.

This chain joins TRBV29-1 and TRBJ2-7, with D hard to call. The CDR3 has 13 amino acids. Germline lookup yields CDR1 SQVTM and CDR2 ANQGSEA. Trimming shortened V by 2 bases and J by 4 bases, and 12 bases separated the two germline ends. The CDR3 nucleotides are TGCAGCGTTGAAAGGGCAGAAGGTTACGAGCAGTACTTC. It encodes CSVERAEGYEQYF.

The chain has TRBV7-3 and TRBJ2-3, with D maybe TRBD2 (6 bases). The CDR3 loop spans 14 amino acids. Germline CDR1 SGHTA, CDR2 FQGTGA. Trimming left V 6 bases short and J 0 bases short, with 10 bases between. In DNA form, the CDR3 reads TGTGCCAGCAGTTATAGCGGTAGCACAGATACGCAGTATTTT. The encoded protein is CASSYSGSTDTQYF.

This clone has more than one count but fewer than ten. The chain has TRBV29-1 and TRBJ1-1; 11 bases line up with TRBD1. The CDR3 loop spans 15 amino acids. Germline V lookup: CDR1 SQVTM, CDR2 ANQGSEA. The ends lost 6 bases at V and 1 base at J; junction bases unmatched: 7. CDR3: CSVLGQGDTNTEAFF. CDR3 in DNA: TGCAGCGTCCTGGGACAGGGGGACACGAACACTGAAGCTTTCTTT.

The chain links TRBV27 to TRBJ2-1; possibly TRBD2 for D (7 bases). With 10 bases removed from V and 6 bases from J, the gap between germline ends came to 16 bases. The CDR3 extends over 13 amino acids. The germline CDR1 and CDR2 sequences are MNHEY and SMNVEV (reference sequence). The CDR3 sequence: CATLSGGPNEQFF. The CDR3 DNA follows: TGTGCCACCCTGTCGGGGGGCCCCAATGAGCAGTTCTTC.

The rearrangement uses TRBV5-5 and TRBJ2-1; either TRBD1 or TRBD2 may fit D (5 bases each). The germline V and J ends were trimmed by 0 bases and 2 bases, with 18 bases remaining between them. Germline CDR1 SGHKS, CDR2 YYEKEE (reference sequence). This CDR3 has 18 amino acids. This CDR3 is CASSLVGRAGAPYNEQFF. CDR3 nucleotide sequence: TGTGCCAGCAGCTTGGTCGGCCGGGCCGGGGCCCCCTACAATGAGCAGTTCTTC.

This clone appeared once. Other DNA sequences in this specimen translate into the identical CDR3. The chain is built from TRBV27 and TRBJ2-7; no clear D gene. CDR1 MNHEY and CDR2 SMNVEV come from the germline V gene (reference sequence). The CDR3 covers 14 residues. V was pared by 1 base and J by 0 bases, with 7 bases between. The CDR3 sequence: CASSLLQSSYEQYF. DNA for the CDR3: TGTGCCAGCAGTTTATTACAGAGCTCCTACGAGCAGTACTTC.

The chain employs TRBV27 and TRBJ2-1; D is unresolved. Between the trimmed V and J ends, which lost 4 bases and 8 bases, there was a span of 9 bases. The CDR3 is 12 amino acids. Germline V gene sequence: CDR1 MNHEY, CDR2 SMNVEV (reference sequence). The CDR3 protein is CASSSPLDEQFF. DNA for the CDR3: TGTGCCAGCAGTTCCCCCCTGGATGAGCAGTTCTTC.

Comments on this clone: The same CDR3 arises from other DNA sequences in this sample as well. The CDR3 here is CASSLDRGPGYEQYF. CDR3 coding DNA: TGCGCCAGCAGCTTGGATAGGGGGCCGGGTTACGAGCAGTACTTC. J is TRBJ2-7 and V is TRBV5-1; 7 positions match TRBD1. The CDR3 runs to 15 residues. Per the germline V gene, CDR1 is SGHRS and CDR2 is YFSETQ. Trimming at V came to 0 bases and at J to 4 bases, leaving 7 bases not matched to a gene. Full variable domain (outside the CDR3, taken from reference TRBV5-1 and TRBJ2-7): KAGVTQTPRYLIKTRGQQVTLSCSPISGHRSVSWYQQTPGQGLQFLFEYFSETQRNKGNFPGRFSGRQFSNSRSEMNVSTLELGDSALYLCASSLDRGPGYEQYFGPGTRLTVT.

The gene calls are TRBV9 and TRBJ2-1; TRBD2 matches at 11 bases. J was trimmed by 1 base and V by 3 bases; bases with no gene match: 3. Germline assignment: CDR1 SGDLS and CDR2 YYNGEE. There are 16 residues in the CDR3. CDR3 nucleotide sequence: TGTGCCAGCAGCGCCACTAGCGGGAGATCCTACAATGAGCAGTTCTTC. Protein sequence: CASSATSGRSYNEQFF.

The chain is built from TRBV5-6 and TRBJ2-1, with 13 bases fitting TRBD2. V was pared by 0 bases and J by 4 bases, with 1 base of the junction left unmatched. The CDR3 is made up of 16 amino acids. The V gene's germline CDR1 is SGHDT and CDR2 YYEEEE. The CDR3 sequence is CASSLGTSGGYNEQFF. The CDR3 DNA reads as TGTGCCAGCAGCTTGGGGACTAGCGGGGGATACAATGAGCAGTTCTTC.

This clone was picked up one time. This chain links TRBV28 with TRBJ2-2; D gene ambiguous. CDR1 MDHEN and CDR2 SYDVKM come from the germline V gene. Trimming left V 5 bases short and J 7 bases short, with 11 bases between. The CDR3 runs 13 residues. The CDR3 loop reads CASSLQSLGELFF. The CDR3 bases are TGTGCCAGCAGTCTACAGTCGCTCGGGGAGCTGTTTTTT.

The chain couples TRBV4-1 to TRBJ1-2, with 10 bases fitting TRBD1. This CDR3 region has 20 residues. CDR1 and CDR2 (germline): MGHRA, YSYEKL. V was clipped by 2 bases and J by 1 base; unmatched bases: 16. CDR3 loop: CASSQRTILGQGEINYGYTF. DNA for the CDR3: TGCGCCAGCAGCCAACGAACCATTCTAGGACAGGGGGAAATTAACTATGGCTACACCTTC.

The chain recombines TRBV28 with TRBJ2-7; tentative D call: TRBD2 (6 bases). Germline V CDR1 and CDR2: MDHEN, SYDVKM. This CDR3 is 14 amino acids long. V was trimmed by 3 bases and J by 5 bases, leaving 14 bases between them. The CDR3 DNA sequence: TGTGCCAGCAGTTTCAGACTAGAAGCACACGAGCAGTACTTC. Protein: CASSFRLEAHEQYF.

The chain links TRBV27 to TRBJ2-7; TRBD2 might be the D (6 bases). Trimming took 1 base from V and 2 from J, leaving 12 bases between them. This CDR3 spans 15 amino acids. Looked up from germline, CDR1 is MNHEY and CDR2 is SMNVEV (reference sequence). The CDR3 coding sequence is TGTGCCAGCAGTTTATTGGGTAGCGGCACCTACGAGCAGTACTTC. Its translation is CASSLLGSGTYEQYF.

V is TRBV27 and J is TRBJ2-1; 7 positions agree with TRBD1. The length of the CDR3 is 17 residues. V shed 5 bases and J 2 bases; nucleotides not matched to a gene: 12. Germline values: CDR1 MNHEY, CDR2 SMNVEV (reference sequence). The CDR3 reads CASSPQRIGGTYNEQFF. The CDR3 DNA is TGTGCCAGCAGTCCCCAGCGTATAGGGGGCACCTACAATGAGCAGTTCTTC.

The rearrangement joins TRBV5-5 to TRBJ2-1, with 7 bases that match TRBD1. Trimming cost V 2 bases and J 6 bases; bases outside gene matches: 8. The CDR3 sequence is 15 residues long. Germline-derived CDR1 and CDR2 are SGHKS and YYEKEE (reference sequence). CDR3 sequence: CASSFRDSNPNEQFF. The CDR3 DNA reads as TGTGCCAGCAGCTTCCGGGACAGCAACCCCAATGAGCAGTTCTTC.

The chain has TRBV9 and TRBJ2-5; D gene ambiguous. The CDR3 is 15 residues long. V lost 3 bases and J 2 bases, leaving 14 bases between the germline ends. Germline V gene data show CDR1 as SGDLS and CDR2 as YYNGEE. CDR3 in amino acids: CASSEGIRQQETQYF. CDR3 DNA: TGTGCCAGCAGCGAAGGAATTAGGCAGCAAGAGACCCAGTACTTC. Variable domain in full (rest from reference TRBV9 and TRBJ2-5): DSGVTQTPKHLITATGQRVTLRCSPRSGDLSVYWYQQSLDQGLQFLIQYYNGEERAKGNILERFSAQQFPDLHSELNLSSLELGDSALYFCASSEGIRQQETQYFGPGTRLLVL.

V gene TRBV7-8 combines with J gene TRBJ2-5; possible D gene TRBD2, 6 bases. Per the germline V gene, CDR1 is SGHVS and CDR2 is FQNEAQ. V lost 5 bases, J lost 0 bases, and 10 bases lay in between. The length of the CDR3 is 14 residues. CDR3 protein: CASSAAGHQETQYF. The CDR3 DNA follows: TGTGCCAGCAGCGCGGCGGGACACCAAGAGACCCAGTACTTC.

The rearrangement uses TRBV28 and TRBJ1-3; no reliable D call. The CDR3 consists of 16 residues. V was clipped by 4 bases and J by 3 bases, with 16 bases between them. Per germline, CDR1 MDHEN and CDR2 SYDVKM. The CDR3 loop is CASSWSTGLRGNTIYF. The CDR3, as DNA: TGTGCCAGCAGTTGGTCCACCGGGTTGCGTGGAAACACCATATATTTT.

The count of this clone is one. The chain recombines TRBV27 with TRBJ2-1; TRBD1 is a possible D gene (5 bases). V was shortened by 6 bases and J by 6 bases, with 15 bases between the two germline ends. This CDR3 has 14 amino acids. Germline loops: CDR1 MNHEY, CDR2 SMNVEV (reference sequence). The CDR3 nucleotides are TGTGCCAGCAGAGGGGCCCAGGCCCGCAATGAGCAGTTCTTC. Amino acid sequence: CASRGAQARNEQFF.